This T cell receptor (beta chain) derives from a study of CD8 T cells in Susac syndrome. Sequencing of TCR beta was performed on blood CD8+ T cells and on blood CD4+ T cells. The CDR3 runs to 13 residues. V lost 2 bases, J lost 5 bases, and 2 bases stayed unmatched. It was with random hexamers that roughly 0.45 to 1 ug RNA was reverse transcribed. TCRdb redid the calling of the immunoSEQ multiplex PCR reads with MiXCR, one entry per CDR3 protein. The sample consists of 200,000 or so distinct CDR3 sequences, 90% to 95% of them appearing once. The receptor comes from a human donor with multiple sclerosis. V usage is TRBV12-3 or TRBV12-4 and J usage is TRBJ2-5; 7 positions match TRBD2. Sequencing input: CD4+ T cells from PBMCs. CDR3 loop: CASSLWEGETQYF. The CDR3 DNA is TGTGCCAGCAGTTTATGGGAGGGCGAGACCCAGTACTTC.